These 4 T cell receptor beta chains were all obtained from the same sample, sequenced in a study of Graves' ophthalmopathy and Graves' hyperthyroidism. The study amplified TCR beta CDR3 regions using RNA transcripts. Second-round multiplex PCR came after first-round RT-PCR with HTBI primers. TCRdb fed the multiplex PCR reads into MiXCR, producing one record per CDR3 protein. The sample lists some 350,000 distinct CDR3 sequences; roughly 17% were seen once. The sequencing sample was made of peripheral blood. The receptor source for this set is an adult woman with stable Graves' hyperthyroidism.

This clonotype was seen many times. The J gene is TRBJ2-2, the V gene TRBV24-1; D is unresolved. Deletions cut 5 bases from V and 6 bases from J, with 12 bases between. Germline V gives CDR1 KGHDR, CDR2 SFDVKD. This CDR3 is 14 amino acids long. The CDR3 protein is CATSGLDSPGELFF. For the CDR3, the DNA is TGTGCCACCAGTGGATTAGACTCACCCGGGGAGCTGTTTTTT.

In this sample, this clonotype turned up a few times. The chain recombines TRBV5-4 with TRBJ1-1; tentatively, D is TRBD1 (5 bases). Per germline, CDR1 SGHNT and CDR2 YYREEE (reference sequence). The V end was cut by 6 bases, the J end by 5 bases, with 23 bases between. The length of the CDR3 is 16 residues. CDR3 sequence: CASTPWVGGVGTEAFF. CDR3 DNA sequence: TGTGCCAGCACCCCTTGGGTTGGGGGGGTGGGAACTGAAGCTTTCTTT.

The J gene is TRBJ1-5, the V gene TRBV25-1, with D maybe TRBD1 (6 bases). Germline V gene data show CDR1 as MGHDK and CDR2 as SYGVNS. V lost 6 bases, J lost 6 bases, and 18 bases lay in between. The CDR3 totals 15 residues. The CDR3 nucleotides read TGTGCCAGCAGCAATTCCGGACAGAAGAGTCAGCCCCAGCATTTT. Protein product: CASSNSGQKSQPQHF.

This clonotype was detected many times. This chain uses TRBV12-5 with TRBJ2-7; D call uncertain. Germline-derived CDR1 and CDR2 are LGHNT and FRNRAP. The length of the CDR3 is 13 residues. The V gene lost 9 bases and the J gene lost 1 base, with 13 bases spanning the gap. CDR3 nucleotide sequence: TGTGCTAGAAAGACCGGGCATTCCTACGAGCAGTACTTC. It is translated as CARKTGHSYEQYF.